These T cell receptor beta chains were read from a single sample in a study of cytomegalovirus exposure and HLA in healthy donors. The repertoire was sequenced with immunoSEQ multiplex PCR; TCRdb's copy has only in-frame clones and lacks some. The data hold more than 300,000 clones, with just over 85% observed a single time. The specimen sequenced was PBMCs. The source is a young woman in good health and CMV-seronegative. Each CDR3 is given with its conserved first and last residue. The D gene is left open where the match is weak. Not every row has a clone size; where given, it reads once, few, many or a size class.

v_call: TRBV6-5; j_call: TRBJ1-2; clone_size: NA; d_call: NA; cdr3_nt: TGTGCCAGCAGTTGGAGAGCTAACTATGGCTACACCTTC; cdr3_aa: CASSWRANYGYTF
v_call: TRBV27; j_call: TRBJ2-7; clone_size: few; d_call: NA; cdr3_nt: TGTGCCAGCAGTTCGGCCGCGGGGGAGCAGTACTTC; cdr3_aa: CASSSAAGEQYF
v_call: TRBV7-8; j_call: TRBJ2-7; clone_size: NA; d_call: NA; cdr3_nt: TGTGCCAGCAGCCAGAGGGGGGGGTCCTACGAGCAGTACTTC; cdr3_aa: CASSQRGGSYEQYF
v_call: TRBV6-1; j_call: TRBJ2-7; clone_size: NA; d_call: NA; cdr3_nt: TGTGCCAGCAGTGACGTAGCATCCTCCGAGCAGTACTTC; cdr3_aa: CASSDVASSEQYF
v_call: TRBV6-1; j_call: TRBJ2-1; clone_size: NA; d_call: TRBD2; cdr3_nt: TGTGCCAGCTTAGCGGGAGAACGCGTCAATGAGCAGTTCTTC; cdr3_aa: CASLAGERVNEQFF
v_call: TRBV14; j_call: TRBJ2-7; clone_size: NA; d_call: TRBD2; cdr3_nt: TGTGCCAGCAGCCAAGATCGGGACCCCGGGGGGTACGAGCAGTACTTC; cdr3_aa: CASSQDRDPGGYEQYF
v_call: TRBV5-1; j_call: TRBJ2-1; clone_size: NA; d_call: NA; cdr3_nt: TGCGCCAGCAGCTTCGGGAACACCTACAATGAGCAGTTCTTC; cdr3_aa: CASSFGNTYNEQFF
v_call: TRBV19; j_call: TRBJ1-4; clone_size: NA; d_call: TRBD1; cdr3_nt: TGTGCCAGTAGTTACGGGACAGGGATTGAAAAACTGTTTTTT; cdr3_aa: CASSYGTGIEKLFF
v_call: TRBV30; j_call: TRBJ2-3; clone_size: NA; d_call: TRBD2; cdr3_nt: TGTGCCTGGACTAGCGGCCTCACAGATACGCAGTATTTT; cdr3_aa: CAWTSGLTDTQYF
v_call: TRBV7-9; j_call: TRBJ1-2; clone_size: NA; d_call: NA; cdr3_nt: TGTGCCAGCAGCTTAGCGGTTAGTTCTAACTATGGCTACACCTTC; cdr3_aa: CASSLAVSSNYGYTF
v_call: TRBV4-1; j_call: TRBJ2-6; clone_size: NA; d_call: NA; cdr3_nt: TGCGCCAGCAGCCCACCCTTTCTGAGCTCTGGGGCCAACGTCCTGACTTTC; cdr3_aa: CASSPPFLSSGANVLTF
v_call: TRBV5-1; j_call: TRBJ2-7; clone_size: few; d_call: TRBD1; cdr3_nt: TGCGCCAGCACAGGGACAGGGGACGCCTACGAGCAGTACTTC; cdr3_aa: CASTGTGDAYEQYF
v_call: TRBV4-1; j_call: TRBJ2-1; clone_size: NA; d_call: TRBD2; cdr3_nt: TGCGCCAGCAGCCATCTTAGCGGGAGGGTTGAGCAGTTCTTC; cdr3_aa: CASSHLSGRVEQFF
v_call: TRBV29-1; j_call: TRBJ2-2; clone_size: NA; d_call: NA; cdr3_nt: TGCAGCGTTGCAGGTAACACCGGGGAGCTGTTTTTT; cdr3_aa: CSVAGNTGELFF
v_call: TRBV7-9; j_call: TRBJ2-1; clone_size: NA; d_call: TRBD2; cdr3_nt: TGTGCCAGCAGCCTACGGGGTACCAGGCTAGCGGGCGACGGTGAGCAGTTCTTC; cdr3_aa: CASSLRGTRLAGDGEQFF
v_call: TRBV18; j_call: TRBJ1-5; clone_size: NA; d_call: TRBD1; cdr3_nt: TGTGCCAGCTCACCACGCAGGACAGGGCAGGATCAGCCCCAGCATTTT; cdr3_aa: CASSPRRTGQDQPQHF
v_call: TRBV11-2; j_call: TRBJ2-3; clone_size: NA; d_call: TRBD2; cdr3_nt: TGTGCCAGCAGCTCTCCCCTTCTACTAGCGGGAGAGAAGGGGCATACGCAGTATTTT; cdr3_aa: CASSSPLLLAGEKGHTQYF
v_call: TRBV11-3; j_call: TRBJ1-6; clone_size: few; d_call: NA; cdr3_nt: TGTGCCAGCAGCCCAGGGAGGCATTCACCCCTCCACTTT; cdr3_aa: CASSPGRHSPLHF
v_call: TRBV7-9; j_call: TRBJ1-4; clone_size: once; d_call: NA; cdr3_nt: TGTGCCAGCAGCCCACCGGGGGCTAATGAAAAACTGTTTTTT; cdr3_aa: CASSPPGANEKLFF
v_call: TRBV28; j_call: TRBJ1-2; clone_size: few; d_call: TRBD1; cdr3_nt: TGTGCCAGCAGTTCAGGCTCCGGGACAGGGGCGTTCCACTATGGCTACACCTTC; cdr3_aa: CASSSGSGTGAFHYGYTF
v_call: TRBV25-1; j_call: TRBJ2-3; clone_size: NA; d_call: TRBD2; cdr3_nt: TGTGCCAGCAGTGTGAGCGGGAGGGCCGGAGATACGCAGTATTTT; cdr3_aa: CASSVSGRAGDTQYF
v_call: TRBV5-4; j_call: TRBJ1-2; clone_size: NA; d_call: TRBD1; cdr3_nt: TGTGCCAGCAGACGTACAGGGGCTAACTATGGCTACACCTTC; cdr3_aa: CASRRTGANYGYTF
v_call: TRBV9; j_call: TRBJ2-7; clone_size: NA; d_call: NA; cdr3_nt: TGTGCCAGCGGCGCCGGGGGTTCTGCCGAGCAGTACTTC; cdr3_aa: CASGAGGSAEQYF
v_call: TRBV2; j_call: TRBJ2-3; clone_size: NA; d_call: NA; cdr3_nt: TGTGCCAGCAGAGCGGCGACAGATACGCAGTATTTT; cdr3_aa: CASRAATDTQYF
v_call: TRBV5-4; j_call: TRBJ2-3; clone_size: NA; d_call: NA; cdr3_nt: TGTGCCAGCAGACAGGACGGAAGCACAGATACGCAGTATTTT; cdr3_aa: CASRQDGSTDTQYF
v_call: TRBV15; j_call: TRBJ1-6; clone_size: once; d_call: TRBD1; cdr3_nt: TGTGCCACCAGCAGAGTTATCGGGACAGGCGATTCACCCCTCCACTTT; cdr3_aa: CATSRVIGTGDSPLHF
v_call: TRBV5-5; j_call: TRBJ2-1; clone_size: NA; d_call: TRBD2; cdr3_nt: TGTGCCAGCAGCTTGGAACGGGAGGGCCGGTTCCGTCGGTCGTTCTTC; cdr3_aa: CASSLEREGRFRRSFF
v_call: TRBV30; j_call: TRBJ1-6; clone_size: NA; d_call: NA; cdr3_nt: TGTGCCTGGAATGTGGGTGGGGCTTATTATTCACCCCTCCACTTT; cdr3_aa: CAWNVGGAYYSPLHF
v_call: TRBV5-1; j_call: TRBJ1-2; clone_size: NA; d_call: NA; cdr3_nt: TGCGCCAGCAGCTTGGGGGCAGGGATAAACTATGGCTACACCTTC; cdr3_aa: CASSLGAGINYGYTF
v_call: TRBV28; j_call: TRBJ2-2; clone_size: NA; d_call: NA; cdr3_nt: TGTGCCAGCAGTTTGGAGAGGGGGGGCACCGGGGAGCTGTTTTTT; cdr3_aa: CASSLERGGTGELFF
v_call: TRBV4-2; j_call: TRBJ2-3; clone_size: NA; d_call: TRBD2; cdr3_nt: TGTGCCAGCAGCCTAGGGGTTGCGGGGGGTCTTACAGATACGCAGTATTTT; cdr3_aa: CASSLGVAGGLTDTQYF
v_call: TRBV27; j_call: TRBJ2-2; clone_size: NA; d_call: NA; cdr3_nt: TGTGCCAGCATCTTGACAGGAAGCACCGGGGAGCTGTTTTTT; cdr3_aa: CASILTGSTGELFF
v_call: TRBV7-3; j_call: TRBJ2-7; clone_size: NA; d_call: NA; cdr3_nt: TGTGCCAGCAGCTCGACGGGTGGGGAGCAGTACTTC; cdr3_aa: CASSSTGGEQYF
v_call: TRBV9; j_call: TRBJ1-5; clone_size: NA; d_call: TRBD1; cdr3_nt: TGTGCCAGCAGCGTAGGACAGGGAGGCAATCAGCCCCAGCATTTT; cdr3_aa: CASSVGQGGNQPQHF
v_call: TRBV19; j_call: TRBJ2-1; clone_size: NA; d_call: NA; cdr3_nt: TGTGCCAGTAGTACCCTCCTAGGCGGCTCCTACAATGAGCAGTTCTTC; cdr3_aa: CASSTLLGGSYNEQFF
v_call: TRBV4-2; j_call: TRBJ2-3; clone_size: NA; d_call: TRBD2; cdr3_nt: TGTGCCAGCAGCCAGGACAAAGCGGGGGGGCCCCCCGATACGCAGTATTTT; cdr3_aa: CASSQDKAGGPPDTQYF
v_call: TRBV5-1; j_call: TRBJ2-3; clone_size: NA; d_call: NA; cdr3_nt: TGCGCCAGCAGCTACAGTGCGGGGTTAGGGAGCACAGATACGCAGTATTTT; cdr3_aa: CASSYSAGLGSTDTQYF
v_call: TRBV11-2; j_call: TRBJ1-2; clone_size: NA; d_call: NA; cdr3_nt: TGTGCCAGCAGCTCGCAGGGCGTTTATGGCTACACCTTC; cdr3_aa: CASSSQGVYGYTF
v_call: TRBV27; j_call: TRBJ2-7; clone_size: NA; d_call: TRBD1; cdr3_nt: TGTGCCAGCAGTTTGGGCATGGCAGGGGGCTCCTACGAGCAGTACTTC; cdr3_aa: CASSLGMAGGSYEQYF
v_call: TRBV7-9; j_call: TRBJ1-6; clone_size: NA; d_call: TRBD1; cdr3_nt: TGTGCCAGCAGCCCCGGGACAGGTGGAAATAATTCACCCCTCCACTTT; cdr3_aa: CASSPGTGGNNSPLHF